This TCR beta chain was profiled in a study of blood T cell repertoires in COVID-19. Overall study: Sample material is recorded as cDNA or gDNA derived from T cells, B-cell-depleted T cells, or PBMCs.

CDR3 length equals 15 residues. Per the original methods: Reference gene primer amplification in the assay estimated nucleated cell counts. Measured with immunoSEQ multiplex PCR; TCRdb has only the in-frame clones, and not every one. The V and J calls and the clone size are those of that table, but D and trimming were determined from the DNA. Seen here are roughly 220,000 clones, around 84% observed once, and the top ten hold approximately 20%. The V gene is TRBV21-1, the J gene TRBJ1-3. TRBV21-1 is given as a pseudogene. The receptor's source is a man between 25 and 39 years old with active or convalescent COVID-19. The specimen was peripheral blood. For the CDR3, the DNA is TGTGCCAGCAGCTGTCGCGGTTGCTCTGGAAACACCATATATTTT. Translated, it gives CASSCRGCSGNTIYF.